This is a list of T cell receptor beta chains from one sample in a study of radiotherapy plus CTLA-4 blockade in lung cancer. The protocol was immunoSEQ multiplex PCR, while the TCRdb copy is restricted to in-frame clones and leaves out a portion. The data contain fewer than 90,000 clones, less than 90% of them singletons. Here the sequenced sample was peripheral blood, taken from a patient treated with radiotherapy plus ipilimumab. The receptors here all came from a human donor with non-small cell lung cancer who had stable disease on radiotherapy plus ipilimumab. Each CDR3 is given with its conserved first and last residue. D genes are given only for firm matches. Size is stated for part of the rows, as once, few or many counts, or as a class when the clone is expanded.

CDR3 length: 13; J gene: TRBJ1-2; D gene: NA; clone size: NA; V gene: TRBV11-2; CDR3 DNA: TGTGCCAGCAGCCATGACAGAAACTATGGCTACACCTTC; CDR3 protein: CASSHDRNYGYTF
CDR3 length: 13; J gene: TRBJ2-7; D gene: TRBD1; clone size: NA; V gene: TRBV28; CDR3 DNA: TGTGCCAGCACCTATGGACAGGCCTACGAGCAGTACTTC; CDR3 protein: CASTYGQAYEQYF
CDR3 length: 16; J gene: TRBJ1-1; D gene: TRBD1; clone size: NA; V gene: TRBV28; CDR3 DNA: TGTGCCAGCAGTTTGGCCAGACAGGGGGCAAACACTGAAGCTTTCTTT; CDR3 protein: CASSLARQGANTEAFF
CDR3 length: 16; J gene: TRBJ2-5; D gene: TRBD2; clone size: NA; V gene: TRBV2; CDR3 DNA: TGTGCCAGCAGGCGACTAGCGGGAGGAGGTGGAGAGACCCAGTACTTC; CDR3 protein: CASRRLAGGGGETQYF
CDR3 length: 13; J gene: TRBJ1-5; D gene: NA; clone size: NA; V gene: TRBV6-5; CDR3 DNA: TGTGCCAGCAGCCGGCAAGGCAATCAGCCCCAGCATTTT; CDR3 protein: CASSRQGNQPQHF
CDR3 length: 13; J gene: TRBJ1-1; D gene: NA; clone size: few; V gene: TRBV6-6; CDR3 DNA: TGTGCCAGCAAAGGACCCATGAACACTGAAGCTTTCTTT; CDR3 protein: CASKGPMNTEAFF
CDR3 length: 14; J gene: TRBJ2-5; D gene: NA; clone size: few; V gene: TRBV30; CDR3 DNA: TGTGCCTGGTCCCGGGGTCTTGGGGAAGAGACCCAGTACTTC; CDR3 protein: CAWSRGLGEETQYF
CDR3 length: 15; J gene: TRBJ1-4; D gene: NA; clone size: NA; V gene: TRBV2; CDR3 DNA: TGTGCCAGCTCGCCAACGTCCAGGGCGAATGAAAAACTGTTTTTT; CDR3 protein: CASSPTSRANEKLFF
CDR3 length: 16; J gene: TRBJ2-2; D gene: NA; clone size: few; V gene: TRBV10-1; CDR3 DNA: TGCGCCAGCCGGGGCGGTCTGGGTTCTAACACCGGGGAGCTGTTTTTT; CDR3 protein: CASRGGLGSNTGELFF
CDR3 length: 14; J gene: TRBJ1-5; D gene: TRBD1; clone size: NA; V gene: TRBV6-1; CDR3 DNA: TGTGCCAGCAGTGGACAGGGGAGCAATCAGCCCCAGCATTTT; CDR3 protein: CASSGQGSNQPQHF
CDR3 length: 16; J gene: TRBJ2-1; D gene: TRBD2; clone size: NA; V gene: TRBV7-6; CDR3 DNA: TGTGCCAGCAGCTTAGGTGTCGGGGGGGCCGGGAATGAGCAGTTCTTC; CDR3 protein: CASSLGVGGAGNEQFF
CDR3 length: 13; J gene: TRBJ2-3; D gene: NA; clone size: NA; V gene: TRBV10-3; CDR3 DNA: TGTGCCATCAGCCGGACATACACAGATACGCAGTATTTT; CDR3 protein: CAISRTYTDTQYF
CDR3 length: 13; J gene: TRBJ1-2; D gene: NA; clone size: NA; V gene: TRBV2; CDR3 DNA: TGTGCCAGCAGTGAAAGGCCCAACTATGGCTACACCTTC; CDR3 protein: CASSERPNYGYTF
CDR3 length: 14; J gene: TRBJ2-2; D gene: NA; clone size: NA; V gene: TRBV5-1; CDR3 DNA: TGCGCCAGCAGCTTGCAGGGGAACACCGGGGAGCTGTTTTTT; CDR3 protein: CASSLQGNTGELFF
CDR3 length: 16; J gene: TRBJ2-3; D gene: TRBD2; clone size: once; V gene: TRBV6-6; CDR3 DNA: TGTGCCAGCAGACCCACTAGCGGGGGTAGCACAGATACGCAGTATTTT; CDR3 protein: CASRPTSGGSTDTQYF
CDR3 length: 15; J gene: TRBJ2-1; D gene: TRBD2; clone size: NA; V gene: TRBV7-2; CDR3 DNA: TGTGCCAGCAGCTCCAGCGGGGGGGTATACAATGAGCAGTTCTTC; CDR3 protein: CASSSSGGVYNEQFF